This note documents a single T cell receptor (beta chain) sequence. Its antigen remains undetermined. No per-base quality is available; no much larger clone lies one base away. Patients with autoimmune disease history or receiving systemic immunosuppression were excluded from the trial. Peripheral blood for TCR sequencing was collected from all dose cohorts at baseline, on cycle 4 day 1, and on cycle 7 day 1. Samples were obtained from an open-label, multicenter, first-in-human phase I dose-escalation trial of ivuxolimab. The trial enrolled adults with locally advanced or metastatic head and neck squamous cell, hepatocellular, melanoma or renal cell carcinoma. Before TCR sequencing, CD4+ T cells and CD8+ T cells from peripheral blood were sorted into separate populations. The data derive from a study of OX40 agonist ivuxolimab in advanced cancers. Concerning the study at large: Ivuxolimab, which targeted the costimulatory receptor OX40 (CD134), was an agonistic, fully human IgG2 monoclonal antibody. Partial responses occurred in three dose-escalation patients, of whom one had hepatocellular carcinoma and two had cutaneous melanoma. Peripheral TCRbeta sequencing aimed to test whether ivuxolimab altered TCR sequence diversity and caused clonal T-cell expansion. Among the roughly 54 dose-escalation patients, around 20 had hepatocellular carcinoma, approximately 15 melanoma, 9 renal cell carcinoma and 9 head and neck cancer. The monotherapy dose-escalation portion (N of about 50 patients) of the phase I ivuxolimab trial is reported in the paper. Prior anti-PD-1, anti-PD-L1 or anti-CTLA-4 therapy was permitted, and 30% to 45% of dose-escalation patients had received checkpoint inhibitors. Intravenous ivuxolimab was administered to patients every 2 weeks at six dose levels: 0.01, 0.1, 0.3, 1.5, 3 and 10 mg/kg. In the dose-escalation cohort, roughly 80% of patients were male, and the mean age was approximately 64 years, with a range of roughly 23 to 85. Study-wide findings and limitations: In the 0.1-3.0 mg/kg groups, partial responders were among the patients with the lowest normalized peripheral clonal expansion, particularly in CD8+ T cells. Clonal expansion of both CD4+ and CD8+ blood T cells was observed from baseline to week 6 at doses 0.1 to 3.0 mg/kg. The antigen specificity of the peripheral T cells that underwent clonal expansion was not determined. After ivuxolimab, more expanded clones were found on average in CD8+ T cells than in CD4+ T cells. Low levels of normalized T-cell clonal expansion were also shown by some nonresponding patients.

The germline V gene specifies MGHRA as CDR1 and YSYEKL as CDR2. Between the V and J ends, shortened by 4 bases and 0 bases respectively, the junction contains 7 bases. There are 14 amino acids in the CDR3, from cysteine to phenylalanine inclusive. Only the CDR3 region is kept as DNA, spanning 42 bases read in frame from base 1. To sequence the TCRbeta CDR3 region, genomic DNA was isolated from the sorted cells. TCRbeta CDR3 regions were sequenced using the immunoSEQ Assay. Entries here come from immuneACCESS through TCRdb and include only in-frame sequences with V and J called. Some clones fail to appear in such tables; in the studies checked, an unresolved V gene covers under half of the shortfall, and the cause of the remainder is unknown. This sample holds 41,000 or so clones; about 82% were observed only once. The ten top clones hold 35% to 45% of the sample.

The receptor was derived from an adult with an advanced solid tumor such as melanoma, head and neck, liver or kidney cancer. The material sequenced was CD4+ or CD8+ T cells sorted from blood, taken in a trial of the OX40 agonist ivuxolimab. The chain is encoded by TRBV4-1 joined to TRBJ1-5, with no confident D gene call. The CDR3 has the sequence CASSRQDSNQPQHF. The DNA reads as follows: TGCGCCAGCAGCCGCCAAGATAGCAATCAGCCCCAGCATTTT.